Shown below are 18 T cell receptor beta chains from a single sample sequenced in a study of graft-versus-host responses after intestinal transplantation (dated by TCRdb to the early 2020s). The library relied on the immunoSEQ multiplex PCR assay. TCRdb mirrors the immuneACCESS table, restricted to in-frame sequences. Some clones are absent from its copies; in checked studies, under half trace to an unresolved V gene, and the reason for the others is unknown. Recorded for this sample are approximately 54,000 clones; 91% of them occurred a single time. Approximately 5% of the sample is held by the ten biggest clonotypes. The material sequenced was PBMCs, taken roughly 660 days after intestinal transplant. These receptors were taken from a human patient who received an intestinal transplant, so some T cells may come from the graft donor.

This clone occurred a few times. V is TRBV18 and J is TRBJ1-1; D perhaps matches TRBD1 (5 bases). Trimming stripped 0 bases from V and 8 bases from J, with 7 bases between. The CDR3 totals 12 residues. The germline V gene has CDR1 KGHSH and CDR2 LQKENI. CDR3 sequence reads: CASSPPGVEAFF. The CDR3 nucleotides read TGTGCCAGCTCACCACCGGGGGTGGAAGCTTTCTTT.

The chain combines TRBV27 with TRBJ1-5; a possible D gene is TRBD1 (5 bases). Germline V gene data show CDR1 as MNHEY and CDR2 as SMNVEV (reference sequence). Between the trimmed V and J ends, which lost 6 bases and 1 base, there was a span of 10 bases. The CDR3 runs to 14 residues. Here the CDR3 DNA reads TGTGCCAGCAGCGAGACAGCAAGCAATCAGCCCCAGCATTTT. This translates into CASSETASNQPQHF.

The rearrangement joins TRBV7-3 to TRBJ2-1; 7 bases are a match to TRBD1. After removal of 5 bases from V and 3 bases from J, the junction contained 4 bases not matched to a gene. CDR3 length equals 14 residues. Germline values: CDR1 SGHTA, CDR2 FQGTGA. The CDR3: CASSATGDYNEQFF. The CDR3 region has the DNA TGTGCCAGCAGCGCTACAGGGGACTACAATGAGCAGTTCTTC. Based on the CDR3 plus reference TRBV7-3 and TRBJ2-1, the full variable domain is GAGVSQTPSNKVTEKGKYVELRCDPISGHTALYWYRQSLGQGPEFLIYFQGTGAADDSGLPNDRFFAVRPEGSVSTLKIQRTERGDSAVYLCASSATGDYNEQFFGPGTRLTVL.

This sequence joins TRBV4-2 and TRBJ2-4; 8 positions match TRBD2. J lost 3 bases, V lost 0 bases, and 10 bases had no gene match. The CDR3 is made up of 18 amino acids. CDR1 and CDR2 from the germline V gene are LGHNA and YNFKEQ. The CDR3 loop reads CASSQDTWAGGGKNIQYF. The CDR3, as DNA: TGTGCCAGCAGCCAAGATACCTGGGCGGGAGGTGGCAAAAACATTCAGTACTTC.

The rearrangement joins TRBV27 to TRBJ1-6; D is perhaps TRBD1 (5 bases). This CDR3 comprises 13 residues. V shed 6 bases and J shed 7 bases, with 10 bases lying between them. Germline V lookup: CDR1 MNHEY, CDR2 SMNVEV (reference sequence). CDR3 sequence (DNA): TGTGCCAGCAGGCAGGGACGAAATTCACCCCTCCACTTT. It is translated as CASRQGRNSPLHF.

This clone was picked up one time. J is TRBJ2-3 and V is TRBV27; D unresolved. Germline assignment: CDR1 MNHEY and CDR2 SMNVEV (reference sequence). Trimming took 2 bases from V and 2 from J, leaving 11 bases between them. This CDR3 is 15 amino acids long. The CDR3 nucleotides are TGTGCCAGCAGTTTAGGGGTTCACATCACAGATACGCAGTATTTT. It translates to CASSLGVHITDTQYF.

CDR3 nucleotides: TGTGCCAGCAGTTTGGGTATGGCCCCCCAAGAGACCCAGTACTTC. This translates into CASSLGMAPQETQYF. The chain is built from TRBV7-9 and TRBJ2-5; D uncertain. The CDR3 length is 15 residues. CDR1 is SEHNR, CDR2 FQNEAQ, per germline (reference sequence). Deletions cut 6 bases from V and 1 base from J, with 15 bases between.

This chain links TRBV7-3 with TRBJ2-1; the match to TRBD2 covers 9 bases. There are 16 residues in the CDR3. Per germline, CDR1 SGHTA and CDR2 FQGTGA. Trimming cost V 6 bases and J 0 bases; bases outside gene matches: 6. The CDR3, as DNA: TGTGCCAGCAGACCTATAGCGGGGGCCTCCTACAATGAGCAGTTCTTC. Its translation is CASRPIAGASYNEQFF.

This chain joins TRBV29-1 and TRBJ2-3; 13 bases are a match to TRBD2. There are 14 residues in the CDR3. Germline-derived CDR1 and CDR2 are SQVTM and ANQGSEA. J gave up 5 bases and V 4 bases, and 3 bases lay outside the gene matches. CDR3 DNA sequence: TGCAGCGTTGCTGGACTAGCGGGGGAAGATACGCAGTATTTT. Its translation is CSVAGLAGEDTQYF.

This chain joins TRBV6-4 and TRBJ1-2, with TRBD1 matching 12 bases. CDR3 length: 15 amino acids. V shed 6 bases and J 8 bases; nucleotides not matched to a gene: 10. Germline CDR1 and CDR2: MRHNA and SNTAGT. CDR3 protein: CASRPGTGGAWGYTF. The CDR3 DNA reads as TGTGCCAGCAGGCCCGGGACAGGGGGCGCGTGGGGCTACACCTTC.

The chain links TRBV30 to TRBJ2-3; D is perhaps TRBD2 (7 bases). In germline, CDR1 is GTSNPN, CDR2 SVGIG (reference sequence). Between the trimmed V and J ends, which lost 3 bases and 6 bases, there was a span of 13 bases. This CDR3 has 13 residues. Here the CDR3 reads CAWSLGGPDTQYF. The DNA of the CDR3 is TGTGCCTGGAGCCTCGGGGGGCCCGATACGCAGTATTTT.

V is TRBV6-5 and J is TRBJ1-5, with a weak D call TRBD1 (5 bases). Germline-derived CDR1 and CDR2 are MNHEY and SVGAGI. The CDR3 is made up of 13 amino acids. With 4 bases removed from V and 6 bases from J, the gap between germline ends came to 10 bases. The CDR3: CASSSRGVQPQHF. In DNA form, the CDR3 reads TGTGCCAGCAGTTCAAGAGGGGTTCAGCCCCAGCATTTT.

The chain combines TRBV23-1 with TRBJ2-7; weak D call: TRBD2 (6 bases). TRBV23-1 belongs to the ORF category, with a function that is uncertain. Trimming removed 6 bases from V and 6 bases from J, with 15 bases in between. The CDR3 is 13 residues long. CDR3 region: CASSLARGSEQYF. The CDR3 DNA reads TGCGCCAGCAGCCTTGCCCGGGGGAGCGAGCAGTACTTC.

V is TRBV15 and J is TRBJ1-5, with TRBD1 identical over 7 bases. The CDR3 totals 15 residues. Germline lookup yields CDR1 LNHNV and CDR2 YYDKDF (reference sequence). V lost 0 bases, J lost 5 bases, and 4 bases stayed unmatched. In DNA form, the CDR3 reads TGTGCCACCAGCAGAGATTACAGGGGAGATCAGCCCCAGCATTTT. As protein: CATSRDYRGDQPQHF.

This sequence joins TRBV18 and TRBJ2-5; 10 nucleotides align to TRBD1. The CDR3 has 17 residues. The V and J ends lost 0 bases and 4 bases, in that order; junction bases with no gene match: 8. Germline V gene lookup returns CDR1 KGHSH and CDR2 LQKENI. The chain's CDR3 is CASSPPIDRDRGETQYF. The DNA of the CDR3 is TGTGCCAGCTCACCACCCATAGACCGGGACAGGGGAGAGACCCAGTACTTC. Using reference TRBV18 and TRBJ2-5 for the parts outside the CDR3, the full variable domain is NAGVMQNPRHLVRRRGQEARLRCSPMKGHSHVYWYRQLPEEGLKFMVYLQKENIIDESGMPKERFSAEFPKEGPSILRIQQVVRGDSAAYFCASSPPIDRDRGETQYFGPGTRLLVL.

The V and J genes are TRBV30 and TRBJ2-3; no clear D. Trimming shortened V by 5 bases and J by 5 bases, and 5 bases separated the two germline ends. The CDR3 is 10 residues long. The V gene's germline CDR1 is GTSNPN and CDR2 SVGIG (reference sequence). In DNA, the CDR3 is TGTGCCTGGTCCAGAGATACGCAGTATTTT. Its protein is CAWSRDTQYF.

The chain uses TRBV7-8 and TRBJ2-1; 15 bases are a match to TRBD2. The CDR3 is made up of 21 amino acids. J gave up 0 bases and V 2 bases, and 11 bases lay outside the gene matches. CDR1 SGHVS and CDR2 FQNEAQ come from the germline V gene. CDR3 coding DNA: TGTGCCAGCAGCTTACCCGTCTCAGGGACTAGCGGGGGGCCCTCCTACAATGAGCAGTTCTTC. Protein: CASSLPVSGTSGGPSYNEQFF.

This clone came up once. The rearrangement uses TRBV18 and TRBJ1-5; D is unresolved. Trimming removed 2 bases at V and 1 base at J, with 9 bases between. The V gene's germline CDR1 is KGHSH and CDR2 LQKENI. The CDR3 has 15 residues. DNA for the CDR3: TGTGCCAGCTCACCAGCGCGGGGAAGCAATCAGCCCCAGCATTTT. Protein sequence: CASSPARGSNQPQHF.